The clone carrying this T cell receptor beta chain was detected ten times or more. Antigen specificity is unknown. TCR alpha and beta CDR3 regions were amplified from RNA using iRepertoire nested multiplex PCR. TCRdb passed the multiplex PCR reads through MiXCR, listing each CDR3 protein once. The top ten hold around 7% of the sample, which has approximately 89,000 distinct CDR3 sequences, 23% seen once. The data belong to a study of glioma-infiltrating T cells. Findings and limits, study-wide: Tissue and blood shared very few CDR3 sequences. Non-neoplastic patients had below-expected tissue-blood divergence, while all gliomas exceeded expectation.

With V trimmed by 0 bases and J by 6 bases, 5 bases remained unmatched. The CDR3 has 17 amino acids. CDR1 and CDR2 from the germline V gene are WNHNN and SYGVQD (reference sequence). Sequenced material: glioma tissue, nonneoplastic brain tissue, or PBMCs (not recorded which). The J gene is TRBJ2-1, the V gene TRBV10-1; TRBD2 agrees at 13 bases. The receptor's source is a human donor with low-grade glioma or glioblastoma, undergoing nonglioma brain surgery, or in good health (not recorded which). In nucleotides, the CDR3 is TGCGCCAGCAGTGAGTCTAGGACTAGCGGGAGTCGCAATGAGCAGTTCTTC. It translates to CASSESRTSGSRNEQFF.